This T cell receptor beta chain was identified during a study of shared T cell receptors in the human thymus. TCRdb's table, derived via immunoSEQ multiplex PCR, lists solely in-frame clones and lacks some. The profile covers more than 550,000 clones, with 87% appearing a single time and 0.009% to 0.0095% taken by the ten largest. The CDR3 is 15 residues long. Trimming cost V 5 bases and J 2 bases; bases outside gene matches: 9. Per germline, CDR1 MDHEN and CDR2 SYDVKM. These data were also reused for a study on human thymus T cells. That work adds: Healthy Finnish infants undergoing corrective surgery for congenital heart defects were the donors.

The chain recombines TRBV28 with TRBJ2-7, with 7 bases identical to TRBD2. Sequenced material: thymocytes. The receptor was derived from a boy younger than two with a congenital heart defect. CDR3 sequence reads: CASSPYGGGAYEQYF. The CDR3 coding sequence is TGTGCCAGCAGTCCGTATGGCGGGGGAGCCTACGAGCAGTACTTC.